The entry below gives a single T cell receptor beta chain sequence along with its context. The length of the CDR3 is 16 residues. Germline-derived CDR1 and CDR2 are KGHSH and LQKENI. Trimming cost V 3 bases and J 0 bases; bases outside gene matches: 6. The source of the sample is a study of blood T cell repertoires in COVID-19. Across the whole study: Italy, Spain and the United States were the sources of the convalescent and acute COVID-19 samples. Sources were T cells, B-cell-depleted T cells, or PBMCs; the material itself was cDNA or gDNA.

As handled by the study authors: Reference gene primer amplification in the assay estimated nucleated cell counts. TCRdb's copy holds only in-frame clones and misses some; the assay was immunoSEQ multiplex PCR. V, J and clone size are those of that table, while D and trimming were read from the DNA. The sample comprises about 150,000 clones, about nine tenths of which are singletons, and approximately 40% rests with the top ten. This clonotype originated in a man aged 50 to 59 who had recovered from COVID-19. Sequenced: peripheral blood. The J gene is TRBJ2-7, the V gene TRBV18; 9 nucleotides line up with TRBD1. The CDR3 loop is CASSPGTGTSSYEQYF. The CDR3 DNA follows: TGTGCCAGCTCACCCGGGACAGGGACAAGCTCCTACGAGCAGTACTTC.